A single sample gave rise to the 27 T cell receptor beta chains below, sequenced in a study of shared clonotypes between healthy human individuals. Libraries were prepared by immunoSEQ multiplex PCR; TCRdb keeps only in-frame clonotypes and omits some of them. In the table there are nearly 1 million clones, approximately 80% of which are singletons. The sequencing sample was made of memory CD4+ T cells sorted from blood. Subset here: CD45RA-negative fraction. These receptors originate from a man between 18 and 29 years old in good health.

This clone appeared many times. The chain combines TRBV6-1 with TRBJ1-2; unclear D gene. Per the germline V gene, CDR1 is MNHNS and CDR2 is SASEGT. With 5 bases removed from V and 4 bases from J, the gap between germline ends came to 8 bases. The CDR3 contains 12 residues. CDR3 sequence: CASSQVGYGYTF. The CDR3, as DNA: TGTGCCAGCAGTCAGGTCGGCTATGGCTACACCTTC.

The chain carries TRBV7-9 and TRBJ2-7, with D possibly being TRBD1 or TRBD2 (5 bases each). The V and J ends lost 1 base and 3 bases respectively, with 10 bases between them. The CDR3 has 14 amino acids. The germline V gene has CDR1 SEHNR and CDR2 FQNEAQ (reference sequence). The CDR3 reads CASSLVGTSYEQYF. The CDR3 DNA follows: TGTGCCAGCAGCTTAGTAGGGACCAGCTACGAGCAGTACTTC.

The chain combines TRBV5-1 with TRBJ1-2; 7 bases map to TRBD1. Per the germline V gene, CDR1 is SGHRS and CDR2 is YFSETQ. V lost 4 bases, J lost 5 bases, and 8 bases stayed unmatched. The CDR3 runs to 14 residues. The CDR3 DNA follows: TGCGCCAGCAGCCGAGGGACAGCTGATTATGGCTACACCTTC. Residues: CASSRGTADYGYTF. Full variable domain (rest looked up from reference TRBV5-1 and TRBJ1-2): KAGVTQTPRYLIKTRGQQVTLSCSPISGHRSVSWYQQTPGQGLQFLFEYFSETQRNKGNFPGRFSGRQFSNSRSEMNVSTLELGDSALYLCASSRGTADYGYTFGSGTRLTVV.

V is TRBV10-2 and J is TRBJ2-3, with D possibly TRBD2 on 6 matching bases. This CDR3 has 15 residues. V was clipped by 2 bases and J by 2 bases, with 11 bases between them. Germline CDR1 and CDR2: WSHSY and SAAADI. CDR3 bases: TGCGCCAGCAGTGAGCCGGGACTTTTCACAGATACGCAGTATTTT. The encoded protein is CASSEPGLFTDTQYF.

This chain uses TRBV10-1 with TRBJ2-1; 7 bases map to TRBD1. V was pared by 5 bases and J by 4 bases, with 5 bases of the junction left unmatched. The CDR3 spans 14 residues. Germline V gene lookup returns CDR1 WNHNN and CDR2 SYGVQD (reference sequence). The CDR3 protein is CASSKDRRYNEQFF. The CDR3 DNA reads TGCGCCAGCAGTAAGGACAGGCGGTACAATGAGCAGTTCTTC.

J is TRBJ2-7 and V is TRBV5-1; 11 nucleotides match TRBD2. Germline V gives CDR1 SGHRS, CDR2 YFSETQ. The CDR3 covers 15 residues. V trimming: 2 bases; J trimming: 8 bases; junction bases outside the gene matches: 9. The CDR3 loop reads CASSFGVGLAEQQYF. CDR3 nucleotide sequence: TGCGCCAGCAGCTTCGGAGTGGGACTAGCGGAACAGCAGTACTTC.

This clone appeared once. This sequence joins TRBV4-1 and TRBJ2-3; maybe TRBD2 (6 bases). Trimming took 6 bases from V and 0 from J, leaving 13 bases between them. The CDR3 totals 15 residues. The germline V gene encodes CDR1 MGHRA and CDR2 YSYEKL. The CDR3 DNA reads TGCGCCAGCAGATACTCAGGGACTAGCACAGATACGCAGTATTTT. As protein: CASRYSGTSTDTQYF.

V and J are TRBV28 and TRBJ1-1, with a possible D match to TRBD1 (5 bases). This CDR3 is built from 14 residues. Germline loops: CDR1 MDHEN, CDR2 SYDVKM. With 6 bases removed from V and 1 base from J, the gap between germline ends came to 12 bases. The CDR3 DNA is TGTGCCAGCAGCCTCGGTGGGGCGAACACTGAAGCTTTCTTT. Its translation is CASSLGGANTEAFF.

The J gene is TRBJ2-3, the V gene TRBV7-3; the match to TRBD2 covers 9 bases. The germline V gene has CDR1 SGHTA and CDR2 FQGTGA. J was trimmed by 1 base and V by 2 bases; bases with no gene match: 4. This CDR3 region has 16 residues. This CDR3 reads CASSLQRGARTDTQYF. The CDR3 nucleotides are TGTGCCAGCAGCTTACAGCGGGGGGCTCGCACAGATACGCAGTATTTT.

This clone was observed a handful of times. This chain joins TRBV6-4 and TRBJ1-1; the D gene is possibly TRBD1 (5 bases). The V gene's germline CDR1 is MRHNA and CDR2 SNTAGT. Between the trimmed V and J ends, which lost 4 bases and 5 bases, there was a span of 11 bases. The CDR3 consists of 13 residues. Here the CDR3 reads CASSALKGTEAFF. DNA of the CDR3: TGTGCCAGCAGTGCCCTAAAGGGGACTGAAGCTTTCTTT.

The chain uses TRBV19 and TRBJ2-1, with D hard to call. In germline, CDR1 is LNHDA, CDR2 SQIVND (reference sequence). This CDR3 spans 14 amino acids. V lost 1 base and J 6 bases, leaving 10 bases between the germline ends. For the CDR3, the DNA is TGTGCCAGTAGTATAGTTCTAGAAGGCAATGAGCAGTTCTTC. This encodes CASSIVLEGNEQFF.

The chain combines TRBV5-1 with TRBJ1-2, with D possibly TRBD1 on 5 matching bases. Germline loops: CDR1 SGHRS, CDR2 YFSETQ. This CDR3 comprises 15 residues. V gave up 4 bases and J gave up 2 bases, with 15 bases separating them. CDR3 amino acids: CASSLSAGGNYGYTF. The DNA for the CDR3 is TGCGCCAGCAGCCTAAGCGCTGGGGGGAACTATGGCTACACCTTC.

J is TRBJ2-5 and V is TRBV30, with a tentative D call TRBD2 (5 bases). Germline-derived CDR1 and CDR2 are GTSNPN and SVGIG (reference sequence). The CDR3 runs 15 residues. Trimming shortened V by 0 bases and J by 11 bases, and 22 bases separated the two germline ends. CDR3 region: CAWSVRGNGGREQYF. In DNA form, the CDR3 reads TGTGCCTGGAGTGTACGTGGCAATGGAGGAAGGGAGCAGTACTTC.

CDR3 amino acids: CASAGLGGRINYGYTF. CDR3 bases: TGTGCCAGCGCCGGGCTGGGGGGGCGGATCAACTATGGCTACACCTTC. The chain uses TRBV7-8 and TRBJ1-2; D perhaps matches TRBD1 (6 bases). Germline V gives CDR1 SGHVS, CDR2 FQNEAQ. The V and J ends lost 8 bases and 2 bases respectively, with 21 bases between them. There are 16 residues in the CDR3.

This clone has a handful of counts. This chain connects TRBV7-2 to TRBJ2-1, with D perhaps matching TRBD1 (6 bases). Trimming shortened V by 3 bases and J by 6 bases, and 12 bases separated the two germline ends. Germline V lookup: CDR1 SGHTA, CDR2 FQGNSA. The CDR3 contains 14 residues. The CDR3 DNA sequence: TGTGCCAGCAGCTTGAATCCCAGGGGCAATGAGCAGTTCTTC. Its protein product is CASSLNPRGNEQFF.

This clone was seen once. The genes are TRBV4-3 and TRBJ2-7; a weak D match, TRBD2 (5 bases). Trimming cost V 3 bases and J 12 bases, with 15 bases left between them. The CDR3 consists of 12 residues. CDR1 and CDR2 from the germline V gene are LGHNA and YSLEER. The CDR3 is CASSHSGGSLYF. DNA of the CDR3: TGCGCCAGCAGCCATTCTGGAGGCTCCTTGTACTTC.

CDR3 loop: CASSSNRGQGRDTQYF. The CDR3 nucleotides read TGTGCCAGTAGCTCAAATCGGGGACAGGGGAGAGATACGCAGTATTTT. The rearrangement uses TRBV19 and TRBJ2-3; 10 bases fit TRBD1. The CDR3 has 16 residues. The germline CDR1 and CDR2 sequences are LNHDA and SQIVND (reference sequence). With 6 bases clipped from V and 5 bases from J, the junction kept 11 bases outside the gene matches.

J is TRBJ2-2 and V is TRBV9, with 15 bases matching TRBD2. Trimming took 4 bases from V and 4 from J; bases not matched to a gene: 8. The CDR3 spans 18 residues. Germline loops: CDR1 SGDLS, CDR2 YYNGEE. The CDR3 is CASSLRRGLAGGTGELFF. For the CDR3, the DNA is TGTGCCAGCAGCCTGCGGAGGGGACTAGCGGGAGGCACCGGGGAGCTGTTTTTT.

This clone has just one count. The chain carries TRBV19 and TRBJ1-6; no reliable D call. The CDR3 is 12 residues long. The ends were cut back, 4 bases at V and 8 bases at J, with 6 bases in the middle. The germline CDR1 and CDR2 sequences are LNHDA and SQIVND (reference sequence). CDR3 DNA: TGTGCCAGTAGTAGCAGATATTCACCCCTCCACTTT. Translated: CASSSRYSPLHF.

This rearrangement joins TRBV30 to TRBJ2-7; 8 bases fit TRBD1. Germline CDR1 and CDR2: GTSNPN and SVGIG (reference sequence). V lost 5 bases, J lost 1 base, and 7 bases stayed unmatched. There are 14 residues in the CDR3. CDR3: CAWGGQARSYEQYF. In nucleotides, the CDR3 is TGTGCCTGGGGGGGACAGGCTAGATCCTACGAGCAGTACTTC.

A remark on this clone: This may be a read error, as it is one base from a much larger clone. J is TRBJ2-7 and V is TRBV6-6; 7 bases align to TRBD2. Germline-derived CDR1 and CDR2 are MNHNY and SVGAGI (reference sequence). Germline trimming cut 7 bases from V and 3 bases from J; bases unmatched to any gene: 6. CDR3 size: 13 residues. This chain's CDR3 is CASNRGVSYEQYF. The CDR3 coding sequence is TGTGCCAGCAACCGGGGGGTGAGCTACGAGCAGTACTTC.

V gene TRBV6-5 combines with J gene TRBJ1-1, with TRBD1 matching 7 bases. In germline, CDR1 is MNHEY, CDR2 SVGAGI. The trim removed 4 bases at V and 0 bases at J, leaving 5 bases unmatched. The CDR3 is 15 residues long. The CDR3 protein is CASSSPGQMNTEAFF. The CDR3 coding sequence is TGTGCCAGCAGTTCCCCGGGACAGATGAACACTGAAGCTTTCTTT.

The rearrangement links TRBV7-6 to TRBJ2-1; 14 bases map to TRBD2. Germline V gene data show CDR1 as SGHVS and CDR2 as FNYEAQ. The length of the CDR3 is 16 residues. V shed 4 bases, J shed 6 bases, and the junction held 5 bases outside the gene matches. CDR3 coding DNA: TGTGCCAGCAGCTCCGGGACTAGCGGGAGTTTCAATGAGCAGTTCTTC. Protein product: CASSSGTSGSFNEQFF.

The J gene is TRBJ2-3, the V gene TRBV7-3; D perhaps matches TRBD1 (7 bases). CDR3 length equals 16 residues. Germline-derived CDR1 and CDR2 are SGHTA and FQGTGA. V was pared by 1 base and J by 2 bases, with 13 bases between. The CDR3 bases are TGTGCCAGCAGCTTAAATGGCAGGGGGGCCACAGATACGCAGTATTTT. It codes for CASSLNGRGATDTQYF.

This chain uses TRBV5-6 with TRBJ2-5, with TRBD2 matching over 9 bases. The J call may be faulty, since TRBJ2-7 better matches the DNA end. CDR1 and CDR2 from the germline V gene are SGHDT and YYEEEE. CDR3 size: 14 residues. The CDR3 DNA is TGTGCCAGCAGCTTTAGCGGGAGTACCTACGAGCAGTACTTC. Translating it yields CASSFSGSTYEQYF.

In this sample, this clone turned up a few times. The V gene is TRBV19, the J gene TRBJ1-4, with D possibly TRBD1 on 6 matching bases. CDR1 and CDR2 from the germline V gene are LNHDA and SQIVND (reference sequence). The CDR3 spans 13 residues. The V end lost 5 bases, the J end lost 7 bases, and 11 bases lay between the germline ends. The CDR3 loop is CASSATGIEKLFF. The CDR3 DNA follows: TGTGCCAGTAGTGCGACAGGAATTGAAAAACTGTTTTTT.

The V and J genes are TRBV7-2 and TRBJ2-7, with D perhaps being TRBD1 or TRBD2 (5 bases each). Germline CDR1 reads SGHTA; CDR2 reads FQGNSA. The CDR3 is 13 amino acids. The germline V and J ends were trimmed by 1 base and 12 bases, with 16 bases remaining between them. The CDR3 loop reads CASSLGMGEKPYF. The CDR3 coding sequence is TGTGCCAGCAGCTTAGGTATGGGGGAGAAACCGTACTTC. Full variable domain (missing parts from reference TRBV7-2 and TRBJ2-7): GAGVSQSPSNKVTEKGKDVELRCDPISGHTALYWYRQSLGQGLEFLIYFQGNSAPDKSGLPSDRFSAERTGGSVSTLTIQRTQQEDSAVYLCASSLGMGEKPYFGPGTRLTVT.